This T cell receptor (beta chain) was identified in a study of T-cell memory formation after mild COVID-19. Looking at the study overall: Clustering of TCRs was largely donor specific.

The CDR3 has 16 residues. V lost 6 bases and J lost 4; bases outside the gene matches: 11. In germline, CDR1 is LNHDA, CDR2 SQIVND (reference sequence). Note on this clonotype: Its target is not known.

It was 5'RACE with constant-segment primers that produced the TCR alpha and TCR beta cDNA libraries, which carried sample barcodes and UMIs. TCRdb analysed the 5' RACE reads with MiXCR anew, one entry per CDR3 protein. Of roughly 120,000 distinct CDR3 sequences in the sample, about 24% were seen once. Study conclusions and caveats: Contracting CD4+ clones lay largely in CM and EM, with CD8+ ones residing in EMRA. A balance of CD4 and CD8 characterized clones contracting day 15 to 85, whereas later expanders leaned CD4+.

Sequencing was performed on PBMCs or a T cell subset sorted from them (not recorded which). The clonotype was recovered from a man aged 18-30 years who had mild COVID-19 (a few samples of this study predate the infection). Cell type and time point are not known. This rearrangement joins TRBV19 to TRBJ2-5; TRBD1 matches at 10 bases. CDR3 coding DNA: TGTGCCAGTAGCCGGCGGATAGGACAGGGGGGAGAGACCCAGTACTTC. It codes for CASSRRIGQGGETQYF. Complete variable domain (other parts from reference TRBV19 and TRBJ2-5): DGGITQSPKYLFRKEGQNVTLSCEQNLNHDAMYWYRQDPGQGLRLIYYSQIVNDFQKGDIAEGYSVSREKKESFPLTVTSAQKNPTAFYLCASSRRIGQGGETQYFGPGTRLLVL.